Sequencing of this T cell receptor (beta chain) was carried out in a study of cytomegalovirus exposure and HLA in healthy donors. Overall study results and limits: With high specificity and sensitivity, the classifier reportedly diagnosed cytomegalovirus status. Listed as cytomegalovirus-associated were roughly 180 TCR beta chains. Later analysis reportedly placed an Asian-associated ancestry cluster below the approximately 650-donor mean in N-insertions. A later analysis associated 15,000 or so TCR beta sequences with HLA alleles at a 0.05 false discovery rate.

This CDR3 comprises 15 residues. Unmatched junction bases numbered 5, after V lost 4 bases and J lost 5 bases. Germline lookup yields CDR1 LNHDA and CDR2 SQIVND (reference sequence). As regards this clone: The target antigen is unknown.

Primers included in the PCR were 60 Vbeta and 13 Jbeta primers. Assay: immunoSEQ multiplex PCR; the TCRdb copy retains only in-frame clones and omits some. The table records approximately 170,000 clones, approximately 80% of them present only once. The rearrangement uses TRBV19 and TRBJ2-5, with TRBD2 matching over 12 bases. The sequence came from a boy younger than 10 in good health and CMV-seronegative. The sequencing sample was made of PBMCs. CDR3 nucleotide sequence: TGTGCCAGTAGTACCCAGACTAGCGGGAGTGAGACCCAGTACTTC. Translated: CASSTQTSGSETQYF. Combining the CDR3 with reference TRBV19 and TRBJ2-5 gives the whole variable domain DGGITQSPKYLFRKEGQNVTLSCEQNLNHDAMYWYRQDPGQGLRLIYYSQIVNDFQKGDIAEGYSVSREKKESFPLTVTSAQKNPTAFYLCASSTQTSGSETQYFGPGTRLLVL.